The present TCR beta chain was sequenced within a study of blood T cell repertoires in COVID-19. Overall study: T cells, B-cell-depleted T cells, or PBMCs supplied cDNA or gDNA.

The ends were cut back, 1 base at V and 5 bases at J, with 9 bases in the middle. Germline V lookup: CDR1 SGHTA, CDR2 FQGTGA. There are 13 residues in the CDR3. Original data processing: Amplification with reference gene primers provided the estimates of nucleated cell counts. TCRdb's table, derived via immunoSEQ multiplex PCR, lists solely in-frame clones and lacks some. That table gives V, J and clone size, and the DNA gave D and trimming. Found here are around 63,000 clones, 80% to 85% of them singletons; the top ten hold 25% to 30%. The sample comprised peripheral blood. The sequence was collected from a woman older than 75 with active or convalescent COVID-19. V is TRBV7-3 and J is TRBJ2-7, with no clear D. The CDR3 spells CASSLNPYDEQYF. The CDR3 DNA is TGTGCCAGCAGCTTAAACCCCTACGACGAGCAGTACTTC.